This TCR beta chain derives from a study of blood T cell repertoires in COVID-19. Background on the study: The analysed material was cDNA or gDNA that came from T cells, B-cell-depleted T cells, or PBMCs.

Points on this clone: Germline is not matched at one junction end, which may reflect a read error.

Authors' methods: Researchers report that nucleated cell counts were estimated from reference gene primer amplification. The table came from immunoSEQ multiplex PCR; TCRdb's copy has only in-frame clones and leaves some out. V and J calls and clone size are those listed in that table; D and trimming were worked out from the DNA. Among more than 85,000 clones listed, just over 75% were seen once. CDR1 is MNHNS and CDR2 is SASEGT in the germline V gene. CDR3 length: 13 residues. V is TRBV6-1 and J is TRBJ1-2; D not resolved. Sequenced material: peripheral blood. This receptor was obtained from a woman older than 75 with acute or convalescent COVID-19. The CDR3: CVSSEGRNYGYTF. In DNA, the CDR3 is TGTGTCAGCAGTGAGGGCAGAAACTATGGCTACACCTTC.